These 11 T cell receptor beta chains originate from one sample sequenced in a study of cytomegalovirus exposure and HLA in healthy donors. Primers: 60 Vbeta forward and 13 Jbeta reverse. Assay used: immunoSEQ multiplex PCR; TCRdb lists only in-frame clones, some missing. The repertoire holds under 200,000 clones, with around 80% as singletons. Sequencing used PBMCs. Receptors originate from a woman in her forties or fifties in good health and CMV-seronegative.

The chain links TRBV7-2 to TRBJ2-1; weak D call: TRBD2 (6 bases). The CDR3 is 19 amino acids. The V gene's germline CDR1 is SGHTA and CDR2 FQGNSA. Trimming stripped 5 bases from V and 4 bases from J, with 27 bases between. The CDR3 spells CASSLPSRAGSGSYNEQFF. CDR3 bases: TGTGCCAGCAGCCTCCCGAGCAGGGCGGGTAGCGGTAGTTACAATGAGCAGTTCTTC.

The gene calls are TRBV7-2 and TRBJ2-1, with a tentative D call TRBD1 (5 bases). This CDR3 is built from 14 residues. With 3 bases removed from V and 6 bases from J, the gap between germline ends came to 12 bases. Germline lookup yields CDR1 SGHTA and CDR2 FQGNSA. The CDR3 loop is CASSFRQPSNEQFF. The CDR3 nucleotides are TGTGCCAGCAGCTTTCGACAGCCCAGCAATGAGCAGTTCTTC.

This clone was recorded once. The chain couples TRBV18 to TRBJ1-2; unclear D gene. The V end was cut by 3 bases, the J end by 2 bases, with 7 bases between. The CDR3 is 13 residues long. From germline, CDR1 is KGHSH and CDR2 LQKENI. The DNA of the CDR3 is TGTGCCAGCTCACCGGAGCTAAACTATGGCTACACCTTC. Protein sequence: CASSPELNYGYTF.

As to this clone: The same CDR3 also results from other DNA sequences found in this sample. CDR3 loop: CASSPVGTGGTDTQYF. The CDR3 coding sequence is TGTGCCAGCTCACCCGTCGGGACAGGGGGCACAGATACGCAGTATTTT. V gene TRBV18 combines with J gene TRBJ2-3; 10 positions match TRBD1. The CDR3 spans 16 residues. Germline CDR1 and CDR2: KGHSH and LQKENI. V was pared by 3 bases and J by 1 base, with 4 bases of the junction left unmatched.

J is TRBJ2-7 and V is TRBV28; TRBD2 might be the D (9 bases). This CDR3 has 17 amino acids. Deletions cut 3 bases from V and 3 bases from J, with 21 bases between. The V gene's germline CDR1 is MDHEN and CDR2 SYDVKM. CDR3 in amino acids: CASSFGQGRGGVYEQYF. For the CDR3, the DNA is TGTGCCAGCAGTTTCGGACAGGGCCGCGGGGGGGTCTACGAGCAGTACTTC.

The chain's CDR3 is CASSRNTGGVGTGELFF. Written as DNA, the CDR3 is TGTGCCAGCAGCCGAAACACAGGGGGCGTGGGTACCGGGGAGCTGTTTTTT. The chain joins TRBV7-3 to TRBJ2-2; 9 bases are a match to TRBD1. Germline values: CDR1 SGHTA, CDR2 FQGTGA. CDR3 length equals 17 residues. Trimming at V came to 5 bases and at J to 5 bases, leaving 12 bases not matched to a gene.

The chain couples TRBV11-2 to TRBJ1-1, with 9 bases aligning to TRBD1. CDR3 length: 18 residues. The junction had 12 bases not matched to a gene; V was cut back by 4 bases and J by 0 bases. Germline values: CDR1 SGHAT, CDR2 FQNNGV. CDR3 sequence reads: CASSSPVGTGSMNTEAFF. The CDR3 nucleotides read TGTGCCAGCAGCTCTCCTGTTGGGACAGGGTCGATGAACACTGAAGCTTTCTTT.

V and J are TRBV25-1 and TRBJ2-5; 14 bases map to TRBD2. The trim removed 6 bases at V and 2 bases at J, leaving 11 bases unmatched. The CDR3 is 18 amino acids. CDR1 and CDR2 (germline): MGHDK, SYGVNS. Written as DNA, the CDR3 is TGTGCCAGCAGAGGACTAGCGGGGGGTCCCGGACTACAAGAGACCCAGTACTTC. Protein product: CASRGLAGGPGLQETQYF.

This chain connects TRBV29-1 to TRBJ1-1; perhaps TRBD1 as D (6 bases). There are 13 residues in the CDR3. Trimming pared 4 bases from V and 4 bases from J, leaving 13 bases between. Germline V gene sequence: CDR1 SQVTM, CDR2 ANQGSEA. The CDR3 nucleotides read TGCAGCGTTGTGTCCCAGGGGACCACTGAAGCTTTCTTT. Its protein is CSVVSQGTTEAFF.

This sequence joins TRBV5-6 and TRBJ1-1; the D gene is possibly TRBD1 (6 bases). This CDR3 has 15 amino acids. From germline, CDR1 is SGHDT and CDR2 YYEEEE. With 1 base removed from V and 7 bases from J, the gap between germline ends came to 17 bases. The DNA of the CDR3 is TGTGCCAGCAGCTTGTTTTTAAGGGGGTCAGGTGAAGCTTTCTTT. Translating it yields CASSLFLRGSGEAFF.

The rearrangement links TRBV28 to TRBJ1-5; D might be TRBD1 (6 bases). Germline V gene sequence: CDR1 MDHEN, CDR2 SYDVKM. The CDR3 loop spans 17 amino acids. Trimming stripped 5 bases from V and 2 bases from J, with 19 bases between. The CDR3 loop reads CASSHQQGFRGNQPQHF. DNA of the CDR3: TGTGCCAGCAGTCACCAACAGGGATTTAGGGGCAATCAGCCCCAGCATTTT.